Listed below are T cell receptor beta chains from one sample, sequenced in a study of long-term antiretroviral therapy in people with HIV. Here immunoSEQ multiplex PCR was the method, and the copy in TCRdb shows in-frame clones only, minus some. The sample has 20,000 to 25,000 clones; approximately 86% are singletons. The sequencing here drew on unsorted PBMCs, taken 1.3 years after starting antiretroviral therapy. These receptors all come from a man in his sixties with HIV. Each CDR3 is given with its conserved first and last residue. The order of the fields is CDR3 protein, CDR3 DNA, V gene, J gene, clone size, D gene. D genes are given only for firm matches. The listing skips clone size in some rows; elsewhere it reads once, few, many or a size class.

CDR3aa: CASSQVYLTGPNYEQYF
CDR3nt: TGCGCCAGCAGCCAAGTTTATCTCACCGGACCCAACTACGAGCAGTACTTC
v_gene: TRBV4-1
j_gene: TRBJ2-7
abundance: -
d_gene: -

CDR3aa: CASSLLAGVAKNIQYF
CDR3nt: TGTGCCAGCTCACTACTAGCGGGGGTAGCCAAAAACATTCAGTACTTC
v_gene: TRBV18
j_gene: TRBJ2-4
abundance: -
d_gene: TRBD2

CDR3aa: CSVADRSSGQPQHF
CDR3nt: TGCAGCGTTGCCGACAGGTCCTCCGGACAGCCCCAGCATTTT
v_gene: TRBV29-1
j_gene: TRBJ1-5
abundance: -
d_gene: -

CDR3aa: CSVDPSGQETQYF
CDR3nt: TGCAGCGTTGACCCCTCAGGCCAAGAGACCCAGTACTTC
v_gene: TRBV29-1
j_gene: TRBJ2-5
abundance: once
d_gene: -

CDR3aa: CSARSVYGYTF
CDR3nt: TGCAGTGCTAGATCAGTCTATGGCTACACCTTC
v_gene: TRBV20-1
j_gene: TRBJ1-2
abundance: -
d_gene: -

CDR3aa: CASSGPIRLAVETQYF
CDR3nt: TGTGCCAGCAGCGGCCCCATAAGACTAGCGGTAGAGACCCAGTACTTC
v_gene: TRBV5-5
j_gene: TRBJ2-5
abundance: -
d_gene: TRBD2

CDR3aa: CASSPRPTALAKTGYTF
CDR3nt: TGTGCCAGCAGCCCACGGCCGACAGCCCTAGCAAAGACGGGCTACACCTTC
v_gene: TRBV9
j_gene: TRBJ1-2
abundance: -
d_gene: -

CDR3aa: CAWSGQGWQPQHF
CDR3nt: TGTGCCTGGAGTGGGCAGGGATGGCAGCCCCAGCATTTT
v_gene: TRBV30
j_gene: TRBJ1-5
abundance: -
d_gene: -

CDR3aa: CASSTTGKGIGEQYF
CDR3nt: TGTGCCAGCAGTACAACAGGGAAGGGGATCGGCGAGCAGTACTTC
v_gene: TRBV6-5
j_gene: TRBJ2-7
abundance: -
d_gene: -

CDR3aa: CASSLTRTNEQYF
CDR3nt: TGTGCCAGCAGTCTGACGCGGACCAACGAGCAGTACTTC
v_gene: TRBV6-1
j_gene: TRBJ2-7
abundance: -
d_gene: -

CDR3aa: CASSLAYGLYNEQFF
CDR3nt: TGTGCCAGCAGCTTAGCATACGGCCTTTACAATGAGCAGTTCTTC
v_gene: TRBV7-9
j_gene: TRBJ2-1
abundance: -
d_gene: -

CDR3aa: CASSHLRTGGYYNEQFF
CDR3nt: TGTGCCAGCAGCCACCTTAGGACAGGGGGCTACTACAATGAGCAGTTCTTC
v_gene: TRBV14
j_gene: TRBJ2-1
abundance: -
d_gene: TRBD1

CDR3aa: CASSPRTSTDTQYF
CDR3nt: TGCGCCAGCAGTCCAAGGACTAGCACAGATACGCAGTATTTT
v_gene: TRBV5-1
j_gene: TRBJ2-3
abundance: -
d_gene: -

CDR3aa: CASSFFDGGVDTQYF
CDR3nt: TGTGCCAGCAGCTTTTTTGATGGCGGGGTAGATACGCAGTATTTT
v_gene: TRBV13
j_gene: TRBJ2-3
abundance: -
d_gene: -

CDR3aa: CASRNGGGYNYGYTF
CDR3nt: TGTGCCAGCAGGAATGGAGGGGGCTATAACTATGGCTACACCTTC
v_gene: TRBV2
j_gene: TRBJ1-2
abundance: -
d_gene: TRBD1

CDR3aa: CASSNDYNTEAFF
CDR3nt: TGCGCCAGCAGCAACGACTATAACACTGAAGCTTTCTTT
v_gene: TRBV5-1
j_gene: TRBJ1-1
abundance: once
d_gene: -

CDR3aa: CASSDPRTGNYEQYF
CDR3nt: TGCGCCAGCAGTGACCCAAGGACAGGAAACTACGAGCAGTACTTC
v_gene: TRBV10-2
j_gene: TRBJ2-7
abundance: -
d_gene: TRBD1

CDR3aa: CASSLGGLSAYEQYF
CDR3nt: TGTGCCAGCAGCTTGGGCGGCTTAAGCGCCTACGAGCAGTACTTC
v_gene: TRBV5-4
j_gene: TRBJ2-7
abundance: -
d_gene: -

CDR3aa: CASSRLYSNQPQHF
CDR3nt: TGTGCCAGCAGCCGACTTTATAGCAATCAGCCCCAGCATTTT
v_gene: TRBV7-9
j_gene: TRBJ1-5
abundance: -
d_gene: -

CDR3aa: CASSGLGASSYNEQFF
CDR3nt: TGTGCCAGCAGCGGACTAGGGGCCAGCTCCTACAATGAGCAGTTCTTC
v_gene: TRBV6-6
j_gene: TRBJ2-1
abundance: -
d_gene: TRBD2

CDR3aa: CASSEFPPWDFGGFTLHF
CDR3nt: TGTGCCAGCAGTGAATTTCCGCCGTGGGACTTTGGTGGGTTTACCCTCCACTTT
v_gene: TRBV2
j_gene: TRBJ1-6
abundance: once
d_gene: -

CDR3aa: CASSRRPPGALTGELFF
CDR3nt: TGTGCCAGCAGCCGCCGACCCCCGGGGGCCCTCACCGGGGAGCTGTTTTTT
v_gene: TRBV14
j_gene: TRBJ2-2
abundance: -
d_gene: -

CDR3aa: CASSFNSNQPQHF
CDR3nt: TGTGCCAGCAGTTTTAATAGCAATCAGCCCCAGCATTTT
v_gene: TRBV27
j_gene: TRBJ1-5
abundance: -
d_gene: -

CDR3aa: CASSRGVGGKETQYF
CDR3nt: TGTGCCAGCAGCAGGGGGGTAGGGGGAAAAGAGACCCAGTACTTC
v_gene: TRBV2
j_gene: TRBJ2-5
abundance: -
d_gene: -

CDR3aa: CASSLNGNQPQHF
CDR3nt: TGCGCCAGCAGCTTGAACGGGAATCAGCCCCAGCATTTT
v_gene: TRBV5-1
j_gene: TRBJ1-5
abundance: -
d_gene: -

CDR3aa: CASSLVGGSGYEQYF
CDR3nt: TGTGCCAGCAGCTTGGTGGGGGGTAGCGGCTACGAGCAGTACTTC
v_gene: TRBV5-4
j_gene: TRBJ2-7
abundance: -
d_gene: -

CDR3aa: CASSRRVETSAKNIQYF
CDR3nt: TGTGCCAGCAGTCGGCGGGTGGAGACCTCAGCCAAAAACATTCAGTACTTC
v_gene: TRBV5-8
j_gene: TRBJ2-4
abundance: -
d_gene: -

CDR3aa: CTSSQDKRPGRETPAYEQYF
CDR3nt: TGCACCAGCAGCCAAGATAAGAGGCCCGGGCGGGAGACCCCAGCCTACGAGCAGTACTTC
v_gene: TRBV1
j_gene: TRBJ2-7
abundance: -
d_gene: -

CDR3aa: CASSLTGTDPFWEQFF
CDR3nt: TGCGCCAGCAGCTTGACCGGGACAGACCCCTTCTGGGAGCAGTTCTTC
v_gene: TRBV5-1
j_gene: TRBJ2-1
abundance: -
d_gene: TRBD1

CDR3aa: CASSMGDREYQPQHF
CDR3nt: TGTGCCAGTAGTATGGGGGACAGGGAATATCAGCCCCAGCATTTT
v_gene: TRBV19
j_gene: TRBJ1-5
abundance: few
d_gene: TRBD1

CDR3aa: CASSPEGGGELFF
CDR3nt: TGTGCCAGCAGTCCCGAGGGAGGCGGGGAGCTGTTTTTT
v_gene: TRBV6-4
j_gene: TRBJ2-2
abundance: -
d_gene: -

CDR3aa: CASIGQGPAKNIQYF
CDR3nt: TGCGCCAGCATAGGTCAGGGGCCTGCCAAAAACATTCAGTACTTC
v_gene: TRBV10-1
j_gene: TRBJ2-4
abundance: -
d_gene: -

CDR3aa: CASSAPLTGGLETQYF
CDR3nt: TGCGCCAGCAGCGCCCCGTTGACAGGGGGCTTAGAGACCCAGTACTTC
v_gene: TRBV5-1
j_gene: TRBJ2-5
abundance: -
d_gene: TRBD1

CDR3aa: CASSEALGTGELFF
CDR3nt: TGTGCCAGCAGTGAAGCTTTGGGCACCGGGGAGCTGTTTTTT
v_gene: TRBV6-1
j_gene: TRBJ2-2
abundance: -
d_gene: -

CDR3aa: CASSETVGTGGGGYTF
CDR3nt: TGTGCCAGCAGTGAAACGGTCGGGACAGGGGGAGGTGGCTACACCTTC
v_gene: TRBV2
j_gene: TRBJ1-2
abundance: few
d_gene: TRBD1

CDR3aa: CASSRTGPETQYF
CDR3nt: TGCGCCAGCAGTCGGACTGGTCCAGAGACCCAGTACTTC
v_gene: TRBV5-1
j_gene: TRBJ2-5
abundance: -
d_gene: -

CDR3aa: CASSVRTGAYEQYF
CDR3nt: TGTGCCAGCAGTGTAAGGACAGGGGCGTACGAGCAGTACTTC
v_gene: TRBV2
j_gene: TRBJ2-7
abundance: -
d_gene: TRBD1

CDR3aa: CASSTGTQGVNEQFF
CDR3nt: TGTGCCAGCAGCACCGGGACTCAAGGGGTCAATGAGCAGTTCTTC
v_gene: TRBV5-4
j_gene: TRBJ2-1
abundance: -
d_gene: -

CDR3aa: CASSAGQGYGYTF
CDR3nt: TGCGCCAGCAGCGCGGGACAGGGCTATGGCTACACCTTC
v_gene: TRBV5-1
j_gene: TRBJ1-2
abundance: -
d_gene: TRBD1

CDR3aa: CASSSAGGRGTGELFF
CDR3nt: TGTGCCAGCAGCTCGGCTGGCGGGAGAGGTACCGGGGAGCTGTTTTTT
v_gene: TRBV5-4
j_gene: TRBJ2-2
abundance: -
d_gene: TRBD2

CDR3aa: CASSDGPVSYNEQFF
CDR3nt: TGTGCCAGCAGTGACGGGCCGGTCTCCTACAATGAGCAGTTCTTC
v_gene: TRBV2
j_gene: TRBJ2-1
abundance: -
d_gene: -

CDR3aa: CASSTGLAQETQYF
CDR3nt: TGTGCCAGCAGCACAGGACTAGCGCAAGAGACCCAGTACTTC
v_gene: TRBV7-7
j_gene: TRBJ2-5
abundance: -
d_gene: TRBD2

CDR3aa: CASSLELGGSWEKLFF
CDR3nt: TGTGCCAGCAGCTTAGAGTTGGGAGGGAGTTGGGAAAAACTGTTTTTT
v_gene: TRBV7-8
j_gene: TRBJ1-4
abundance: -
d_gene: -

CDR3aa: CATSQSYGNQPQHF
CDR3nt: TGTGCCACTAGCCAAAGCTATGGCAATCAGCCCCAGCATTTT
v_gene: TRBV2
j_gene: TRBJ1-5
abundance: -
d_gene: -

CDR3aa: CASSPRGQANRLTF
CDR3nt: TGTGCCAGCAGCCCAAGAGGACAGGCCAACCGGCTGACTTTC
v_gene: TRBV27
j_gene: TRBJ2-6
abundance: -
d_gene: TRBD1

CDR3aa: CATSRAQGATYEQYF
CDR3nt: TGTGCCACCAGCAGAGCCCAGGGGGCTACCTACGAGCAGTACTTC
v_gene: TRBV15
j_gene: TRBJ2-7
abundance: -
d_gene: TRBD1

CDR3aa: CASSAKGLAGSYEQYF
CDR3nt: TGTGCCAGCAGCGCGAAAGGTCTCGCGGGATCCTACGAGCAGTACTTC
v_gene: TRBV7-9
j_gene: TRBJ2-7
abundance: -
d_gene: -

CDR3aa: CAISEYAGGGSAYEQYF
CDR3nt: TGTGCCATCAGTGAGTACGCGGGGGGCGGAAGCGCCTACGAGCAGTACTTC
v_gene: TRBV10-3
j_gene: TRBJ2-7
abundance: -
d_gene: TRBD2

CDR3aa: CASSALAGGPYEQFF
CDR3nt: TGTGCCAGCAGCGCGTTAGCGGGGGGGCCGTATGAGCAGTTCTTC
v_gene: TRBV9
j_gene: TRBJ2-1
abundance: -
d_gene: TRBD2

CDR3aa: CASSEGNSYEQYF
CDR3nt: TGTGCCAGCAGTGAAGGGAACTCCTACGAGCAGTACTTC
v_gene: TRBV2
j_gene: TRBJ2-7
abundance: -
d_gene: -

CDR3aa: CATSRGDRVGDQPQHF
CDR3nt: TGTGCCACCAGCAGAGGAGACAGGGTTGGAGATCAGCCCCAGCATTTT
v_gene: TRBV15
j_gene: TRBJ1-5
abundance: -
d_gene: TRBD1

CDR3aa: CAWSFYPQGQGFSGNTIYF
CDR3nt: TGTGCCTGGAGTTTTTACCCCCAAGGACAGGGTTTCTCTGGAAACACCATATATTTT
v_gene: TRBV30
j_gene: TRBJ1-3
abundance: -
d_gene: TRBD1

CDR3aa: CASSWERLAQTDTQYF
CDR3nt: TGTGCCAGCAGTTGGGAGAGACTAGCTCAAACAGATACGCAGTATTTT
v_gene: TRBV27
j_gene: TRBJ2-3
abundance: -
d_gene: TRBD2

CDR3aa: CASSQNPSGSSYNEQFF
CDR3nt: TGCGCCAGCAGCCAGAACCCGAGCGGTAGCTCCTACAATGAGCAGTTCTTC
v_gene: TRBV4-1
j_gene: TRBJ2-1
abundance: -
d_gene: -

CDR3aa: CASRLVCPIGAFF
CDR3nt: TGTGCAAGTCGCTTAGTCTGTCCGATAGGAGCTTTCTTT
v_gene: TRBV12-2
j_gene: TRBJ1-1
abundance: -
d_gene: -